A single sample is the source of the 4 T cell receptor beta chains below, sequenced in a study of tumor-infiltrating lymphocytes in localized non-small cell lung cancer. Only in-frame clones appear in the TCRdb table, and some are missing; sequencing was by immunoSEQ multiplex PCR. Of 14,000 to 15,000 clones in the sample, roughly four fifths were seen once. The source material was lung tumor tissue. These receptors came from a human donor with non-small cell lung cancer.

The rearrangement uses TRBV5-1 and TRBJ1-2; D unclear. The CDR3 consists of 15 residues. Germline V gene lookup returns CDR1 SGHRS and CDR2 YFSETQ. With 4 bases removed from V and 0 bases from J, the gap between germline ends came to 13 bases. DNA of the CDR3: TGCGCCAGCAGCCCGTGGACCGGATCTAACTATGGCTACACCTTC. This codes for CASSPWTGSNYGYTF.

This chain joins TRBV11-2 and TRBJ2-1, with 11 positions matching TRBD2. With V trimmed by 4 bases and J by 7 bases, 6 bases remained unmatched. CDR1 and CDR2 (germline): SGHAT, FQNNGV. This CDR3 is 15 amino acids long. DNA for the CDR3: TGTGCCAGCAGCTCCCGGGGGACTAGCGGAAATGAGCAGTTCTTC. It specifies CASSSRGTSGNEQFF.

The sample holds a few counts of this clone. The chain uses TRBV30 and TRBJ2-7; no reliable D call. CDR1 is GTSNPN, CDR2 SVGIG, per germline (reference sequence). Trimming pared 1 base from V and 4 bases from J, leaving 23 bases between. This CDR3 comprises 17 residues. Here the CDR3 reads CAWSAQRAFPPVYEQYF. The CDR3, as DNA: TGTGCCTGGAGTGCCCAGAGAGCGTTTCCCCCCGTTTACGAGCAGTACTTC.

V gene TRBV7-2 combines with J gene TRBJ1-5; D gene ambiguous. CDR1 and CDR2 (germline): SGHTA, FQGNSA. CDR3 length equals 15 residues. V lost 2 bases and J 3 bases, leaving 11 bases between the germline ends. The CDR3 sequence: CASSLRDGVNQPQHF. DNA for the CDR3: TGTGCCAGCAGCTTACGTGACGGAGTCAATCAGCCCCAGCATTTT.